The clone carrying this T cell receptor beta chain was detected only once. V was trimmed by 3 bases and J by 1 base, leaving 11 bases between them. This CDR3 contains 14 residues. The V gene's germline CDR1 is SGDLS and CDR2 YYNGEE. Assay: immunoSEQ multiplex PCR; the TCRdb copy retains only in-frame clones and omits some. The repertoire has roughly 130,000 clones, 80% to 90% of them found once; the top ten carry around 8.2%. The data originate from a study of control samples from healthy donors and cancer patients. The V and J genes are TRBV9 and TRBJ2-7; tentative D call: TRBD1 (6 bases). The TCR comes from a woman in her twenties or thirties in good health. Sequenced: blood. CDR3 coding DNA: TGTGCCAGCAGCGCTGGGGACATTTCCTACGAGCAGTACTTC. Protein: CASSAGDISYEQYF.